Listed here are 7 T cell receptor beta chains from one sample, sequenced in a study of blood T cell repertoires in COVID-19. Sequencing used immunoSEQ multiplex PCR; TCRdb keeps in-frame clones, though not all of them. Among around 170,000 clones listed, just over 85% were seen once. Sequenced input: peripheral blood. These receptors came from a middle-aged man with active or convalescent COVID-19.

This chain joins TRBV9 and TRBJ1-4; 7 positions match TRBD1. Trimming at V came to 2 bases and at J to 1 base, leaving 11 bases not matched to a gene. The CDR3 is 18 residues long. Germline-derived CDR1 and CDR2 are SGDLS and YYNGEE. The chain's CDR3 is CASSVGAGGIGTNEKLFF. Written as DNA, the CDR3 is TGTGCCAGCAGCGTGGGGGCAGGGGGTATAGGAACTAATGAAAAACTGTTTTTT.

This chain uses TRBV9 with TRBJ2-3; a possible D gene is TRBD2 (6 bases). This CDR3 has 15 amino acids. Germline lookup yields CDR1 SGDLS and CDR2 YYNGEE. Trimming pared 3 bases from V and 4 bases from J, leaving 15 bases between. CDR3 region: CASSANLARPDTQYF. Here the CDR3 DNA reads TGTGCCAGCAGCGCCAACCTAGCGAGGCCAGATACGCAGTATTTT.

CDR3 amino acids: CASSTDRTSNYGYTF. In DNA form, the CDR3 reads TGTGCCAGCAGTACCGACAGGACCTCTAACTATGGCTACACCTTC. The chain recombines TRBV6-5 with TRBJ1-2; weak D call: TRBD1 (6 bases). V lost 5 bases and J 0 bases, leaving 13 bases between the germline ends. The CDR3 spans 15 residues. CDR1 is MNHEY and CDR2 is SVGAGI in the germline V gene.

This clone was counted ten times or more. V and J are TRBV6-4 and TRBJ2-1; D is undetermined. Per germline, CDR1 MRHNA and CDR2 SNTAGT. The CDR3 runs 16 residues. Trimming pared 7 bases from V and 3 bases from J, leaving 19 bases between. The CDR3 sequence is CASTYIAVINYNEQFF. In DNA form, the CDR3 reads TGTGCCAGCACGTATATAGCTGTTATCAACTACAATGAGCAGTTCTTC.

V usage is TRBV5-5 and J usage is TRBJ2-7; TRBD1 matches 7 bases. With 4 bases clipped from V and 2 bases from J, the junction kept 12 bases outside the gene matches. CDR3 length equals 16 residues. Germline-derived CDR1 and CDR2 are SGHKS and YYEKEE (reference sequence). The CDR3 region is CASSERQGARAYEQYF. The CDR3 region has the DNA TGTGCCAGCAGCGAAAGACAGGGCGCCCGCGCCTACGAGCAGTACTTC.

CDR3 sequence (DNA): TGTGCCAGCAGTTATTCCGGACTTTCTTTCGAGCAGTACTTC. This codes for CASSYSGLSFEQYF. The chain recombines TRBV6-2 or TRBV6-3 with TRBJ2-7; maybe TRBD2 (5 bases). The germline V gene has CDR1 MNHEY and CDR2 SVGEGT. V lost 3 bases and J 6 bases, leaving 15 bases between the germline ends. The CDR3 extends over 14 amino acids.

The chain recombines TRBV10-2 with TRBJ1-6, with TRBD1 identical over 7 bases. CDR1 and CDR2 from the germline V gene are WSHSY and SAAADI. The CDR3 spans 13 residues. The J segment lost 11 bases and the V segment lost 2 bases, leaving 3 bases of the junction unmatched. The CDR3, as DNA: TGCGCCAGCAGTGAGACAGGGGACGCACCCCTCCACTTT. This codes for CASSETGDAPLHF.